One sample yielded the 19 T cell receptor beta chains listed below, sequenced in a study of shared clonotypes between healthy human individuals. Produced via immunoSEQ multiplex PCR; TCRdb's table is partial and in-frame only. This table holds more than 2 million clones, 85% to 95% found once. Sequencing input: naive CD4+ T cells sorted from blood. Subset denoted: CD45RA+ positively selected. These receptor sequences come from a young man in good health.

This chain links TRBV11-2 with TRBJ1-2, with D hard to call. The CDR3 has 13 amino acids. V gave up 1 base and J gave up 8 bases, with 11 bases separating them. The V gene's germline CDR1 is SGHAT and CDR2 FQNNGV. CDR3 loop: CASSLALGLGYTF. CDR3 coding DNA: TGTGCCAGCAGCTTAGCGCTGGGTTTGGGCTACACCTTC.

The rearrangement joins TRBV10-1 to TRBJ2-7; D is ambiguous. From germline, CDR1 is WNHNN and CDR2 SYGVQD (reference sequence). The CDR3 runs to 13 residues. V was pared by 4 bases and J by 2 bases, with 9 bases between. The CDR3 DNA reads as TGCGCCAGCAGTGGGTTCCCAACCTACGAGCAGTACTTC. As protein: CASSGFPTYEQYF.

The chain carries TRBV19 and TRBJ2-1, with 8 positions matching TRBD1. This CDR3 comprises 16 residues. Germline CDR1 reads LNHDA; CDR2 reads SQIVND (reference sequence). Unmatched junction bases numbered 5, after V lost 4 bases and J lost 0 bases. CDR3 nucleotide sequence: TGTGCCAGTAGTACCACAGGGGGTCTCTCCTACAATGAGCAGTTCTTC. Translating gives CASSTTGGLSYNEQFF.

The CDR3 DNA reads TGTGCCATCATGGAGGGAGGGAATTCACCCCTCCACTTT. This sequence encodes CAIMEGGNSPLHF. The J gene is TRBJ1-6, the V gene TRBV10-3, with unresolved D. Trimming cost V 7 bases and J 7 bases, with 11 bases left between them. This CDR3 has 13 amino acids. Germline V gene lookup returns CDR1 ENHRY and CDR2 SYGVKD.

The CDR3 is CASSVAAGESYNEQFF. The CDR3 DNA sequence: TGTGCCAGCAGCGTAGCAGCGGGAGAGTCTTACAATGAGCAGTTCTTC. The rearrangement uses TRBV9 and TRBJ2-1, with TRBD2 matching over 8 bases. Germline V gene data show CDR1 as SGDLS and CDR2 as YYNGEE. With 0 bases clipped from V and 4 bases from J, the junction kept 6 bases outside the gene matches. The CDR3 is 16 amino acids.

A note on this clone: This sample includes further DNA sequences coding for the same CDR3. The chain has TRBV7-9 and TRBJ1-2; weak D call: TRBD1 (5 bases). The CDR3 totals 13 residues. Germline CDR1 and CDR2: SEHNR and FQNEAQ (reference sequence). Trimming stripped 1 base from V and 6 bases from J, with 9 bases between. Here the CDR3 DNA reads TGTGCCAGCAGCTTAGTTTCCAGGGATGGCTACACCTTC. Translated: CASSLVSRDGYTF.

The chain couples TRBV6-7 to TRBJ1-6; D remains unclear. TRBV6-7 is an ORF for which the function is uncertain. V lost 7 bases, J lost 0 bases, and 10 bases lay in between. This CDR3 has 15 amino acids. The CDR3 region has the DNA TGTGCCAGCAACCTTCTTAGCTCCTATAATTCACCCCTCCACTTT. This encodes CASNLLSSYNSPLHF.

The V gene is TRBV4-3, the J gene TRBJ2-1; 10 bases agree with TRBD2. This CDR3 contains 17 residues. Germline values: CDR1 LGHNA, CDR2 YSLEER. The J segment lost 0 bases and the V segment lost 0 bases, leaving 2 bases of the junction unmatched. CDR3 sequence (DNA): TGCGCCAGCAGCCAAGATAGGACTAGCGGCTCCTACAATGAGCAGTTCTTC. It yields the protein CASSQDRTSGSYNEQFF.

The chain links TRBV6-6 to TRBJ2-1; tentative D call: TRBD2 (5 bases). CDR1 MNHNY and CDR2 SVGAGI come from the germline V gene (reference sequence). V dropped 2 bases and J dropped 6 bases, with 11 bases sitting between them. The CDR3 consists of 14 residues. The CDR3 region has the DNA TGTGCCAGCAGTTACACTGAGGGATCCAATGAGCAGTTCTTC. Its translation is CASSYTEGSNEQFF.

This chain links TRBV10-3 with TRBJ2-1; maybe TRBD2 (6 bases). The CDR3 consists of 15 residues. The V end lost 1 base, the J end lost 8 bases, and 15 bases lay between the germline ends. The V gene's germline CDR1 is ENHRY and CDR2 SYGVKD. CDR3 nucleotides: TGTGCCATCAGTGAGTTTTACGGGAGCGATTATGAGCAGTTCTTC. Translation gives CAISEFYGSDYEQFF.

The chain joins TRBV4-2 to TRBJ2-5, with 8 bases that match TRBD2. Germline V gene lookup returns CDR1 LGHNA and CDR2 YNFKEQ. This CDR3 is built from 16 residues. V trimming: 5 bases; J trimming: 2 bases; junction bases outside the gene matches: 10. The CDR3 here is CASSAFASGRQETQYF. The CDR3 bases are TGTGCCAGCAGCGCGTTTGCTAGCGGGCGACAAGAGACCCAGTACTTC.

The gene calls are TRBV5-1 and TRBJ2-7; 10 nucleotides line up with TRBD1. In germline, CDR1 is SGHRS, CDR2 YFSETQ. The length of the CDR3 is 14 residues. Unmatched junction bases numbered 6, after V lost 4 bases and J lost 5 bases. The chain's CDR3 is CASSPGQGINEQYF. DNA for the CDR3: TGCGCCAGCAGCCCGGGACAGGGGATCAACGAGCAGTACTTC. The full variable domain, its missing parts supplied by reference TRBV5-1 and TRBJ2-7, is KAGVTQTPRYLIKTRGQQVTLSCSPISGHRSVSWYQQTPGQGLQFLFEYFSETQRNKGNFPGRFSGRQFSNSRSEMNVSTLELGDSALYLCASSPGQGINEQYFGPGTRLTVT.

V gene TRBV27 combines with J gene TRBJ2-1, with D perhaps TRBD2 (6 bases). The germline V gene has CDR1 MNHEY and CDR2 SMNVEV (reference sequence). The CDR3 extends over 14 amino acids. V shed 1 base and J shed 10 bases, with 14 bases lying between them. The CDR3 sequence: CASSLFLATGEQFF. CDR3 sequence (DNA): TGTGCCAGCAGTTTATTCCTAGCGACGGGGGAGCAGTTCTTC.

The V call is TRBV27, the J call TRBJ1-1; D is perhaps TRBD1 (5 bases). This CDR3 contains 13 residues. CDR1 MNHEY and CDR2 SMNVEV come from the germline V gene (reference sequence). Trimming took off 2 bases at V and 5 bases at J, with 9 bases between the two ends. CDR3 nucleotides: TGTGCCAGCAGTTTAGGGGCCGGGACTGAAGCTTTCTTT. It specifies CASSLGAGTEAFF.

V is TRBV6-5 and J is TRBJ2-3, with unresolved D. The CDR3 sequence is 15 residues long. The V gene lost 6 bases and the J gene lost 6 bases, with 19 bases spanning the gap. Germline V gives CDR1 MNHEY, CDR2 SVGAGI. CDR3 sequence reads: CASSRGRAPADTQYF. CDR3 DNA sequence: TGTGCCAGCAGCCGAGGACGAGCCCCCGCCGATACGCAGTATTTT.

CDR3 DNA sequence: TGTGCCTGGGCTACTCGGGACAGGGATAATTCACCCCTCCACTTT. Translated, it gives CAWATRDRDNSPLHF. The genes are TRBV30 and TRBJ1-6; 9 positions match TRBD1. The CDR3 runs to 15 residues. Germline CDR1 is GTSNPN and CDR2 is SVGIG (reference sequence). V lost 5 bases and J lost 5; bases outside the gene matches: 7.

The chain combines TRBV18 with TRBJ1-2, with a possible D match to TRBD1 (5 bases). From germline, CDR1 is KGHSH and CDR2 LQKENI. The CDR3 runs 13 residues. Trimming pared 6 bases from V and 8 bases from J, leaving 16 bases between. DNA of the CDR3: TGTGCCAGCTCCTCCGCAGGGTTGAGCGGCTACACCTTC. It is translated as CASSSAGLSGYTF. Filled out from reference TRBV18 and TRBJ1-2, the complete variable domain reads NAGVMQNPRHLVRRRGQEARLRCSPMKGHSHVYWYRQLPEEGLKFMVYLQKENIIDESGMPKERFSAEFPKEGPSILRIQQVVRGDSAAYFCASSSAGLSGYTFGSGTRLTVV.

V usage is TRBV5-1 and J usage is TRBJ2-1; TRBD1 matches 7 bases. V was pared by 1 base and J by 8 bases, with 6 bases of the junction left unmatched. Germline V gene sequence: CDR1 SGHRS, CDR2 YFSETQ. The CDR3 covers 14 residues. In nucleotides, the CDR3 is TGCGCCAGCAGCTTGCCGACAGGGCTCGATGAGCAGTTCTTC. This encodes CASSLPTGLDEQFF.

The J gene is TRBJ1-1, the V gene TRBV30, with D uncertain. The V gene's germline CDR1 is GTSNPN and CDR2 SVGIG (reference sequence). The CDR3 is 11 residues long. V lost 5 bases to trimming and J lost 1 base, with 5 bases between them. CDR3 DNA sequence: TGTGCCTGGCGACAGAACACTGAAGCTTTCTTT. Protein sequence: CAWRQNTEAFF.